This T cell receptor beta chain comes out of a study of neoadjuvant anti-PD-1 for oral cavity cancer. V lost 0 bases to trimming and J lost 4 bases; unmatched junction nucleotides: 10. In germline, CDR1 is LGHNA, CDR2 YNFKEQ. This CDR3 is 18 amino acids long. Time point reported: after neoadjuvant nivolumab, at surgical resection. Assay used: immunoSEQ multiplex PCR; TCRdb lists only in-frame clones, some missing. The table shows about 72,000 clones, with approximately 84% occurring only once. J is TRBJ2-1 and V is TRBV4-2, with TRBD2 matching over 9 bases. This receptor was identified in a person aged 40 to 85 with oral cavity squamous cell carcinoma. The specimen was PBMCs, collected after nivolumab (anti-PD-1) treatment. CDR3 sequence: CASSQDSPELAGYNEQFF. The DNA of the CDR3 is TGTGCCAGCAGCCAAGATAGCCCCGAGCTAGCGGGATACAATGAGCAGTTCTTC.